The TCR beta chain under discussion was sequenced for a study of cytomegalovirus exposure and HLA in healthy donors. This CDR3 is built from 11 residues. The germline V and J ends were trimmed by 2 bases and 6 bases, with 8 bases remaining between them. Germline V gene sequence: CDR1 GTSNPN, CDR2 SVGIG (reference sequence). Study-wide results and caveats: As a later analysis showed, several of the most significant clusters appeared to be linked to common viral pathogens. An analysis that came later showed most CMV-associated TCR beta chains appearing HLA-restricted.

PCR was performed using 60 Vbeta and 13 Jbeta primers. Only in-frame clones appear in the TCRdb table, and some are missing; sequencing was by immunoSEQ multiplex PCR. The table lists approximately 120,000 clones, 69% of them singletons. Concerning this clone itself: The antigen is undetermined.

Sequencing was done on a sample of PBMCs. The J gene is TRBJ2-7, the V gene TRBV30; D may be TRBD2 (5 bases). This receptor was taken from a woman in her 70s in good health and CMV-seropositive. CDR3 sequence (DNA): TGTGCCTGGAGTCAGGCGGGCGAGCAGTACTTC. Encoded protein: CAWSQAGEQYF.